The next 27 T cell receptor beta chains were all read from a single sample in a study of blood T cells in healthy people across ages. Sample-barcoded 5' priming and a J-beta primer mix drove a second PCR of roughly 6 to 12 cycles. One entry per CDR3 protein results from TCRdb running MiXCR on the 5' RACE reads. The sample lists some 850,000 distinct CDR3 sequences, around a quarter seen once, with around 2.9% in the top ten. The same specimen was also included in a second study, on T cells of mothers and their children.

The sequenced material came from blood. These receptors were collected from a boy aged 5-17 years in good health.

This clonotype came up a few times. The rearrangement joins TRBV4-2 to TRBJ2-1; D not resolved. The germline V and J ends were trimmed by 8 bases and 9 bases, with 14 bases remaining between them. Germline CDR1 and CDR2: LGHNA and YNFKEQ. CDR3 length: 12 amino acids. The chain's CDR3 is CASGNLPGEQFF. The CDR3 coding sequence is TGTGCCAGCGGCAACCTTCCGGGTGAGCAGTTCTTC.

The chain has TRBV30 and TRBJ1-5; D gene unclear. Trimming took 3 bases from V and 6 from J, leaving 12 bases between them. This CDR3 is built from 13 residues. Germline values: CDR1 GTSNPN, CDR2 SVGIG (reference sequence). The CDR3 nucleotides read TGTGCCTGGAGCGCTGGTCCGACTCAGCCCCAGCATTTT. It codes for CAWSAGPTQPQHF.

J is TRBJ1-4 and V is TRBV10-3, with 8 bases aligning to TRBD1. Per germline, CDR1 ENHRY and CDR2 SYGVKD. Germline trimming cut 4 bases from V and 8 bases from J; bases unmatched to any gene: 12. This CDR3 has 16 amino acids. This CDR3 reads CAISAGRGQGGEKLFF. The CDR3 nucleotides read TGTGCCATCAGTGCCGGCAGGGGGCAAGGAGGAGAAAAACTGTTTTTT.

The CDR3 sequence: CASSARSSSYEQYF. CDR3 nucleotides: TGTGCCAGCAGCGCCAGATCGAGCTCCTACGAGCAGTACTTC. This chain joins TRBV11-2 and TRBJ2-5; no reliable D call. The J call is in doubt because the DNA end fits TRBJ2-7 better. Germline V lookup: CDR1 SGHAT, CDR2 FQNNGV. CDR3 length: 14 amino acids.

This sequence joins TRBV28 and TRBJ2-1, with a tentative D call TRBD1 (5 bases). With the DNA end fitting TRBJ2-5 better, the J assignment may be wrong. The CDR3 covers 14 residues. The V gene's germline CDR1 is MDHEN and CDR2 SYDVKM. CDR3 in amino acids: CASSLSRAGETQYF. Written as DNA, the CDR3 is TGTGCCAGCAGTTTATCCAGGGCTGGGGAGACCCAGTACTTC.

Points on this clonotype: Compared with germline, one end of the junction differs, possibly owing to a read error. The genes are TRBV6-6 and TRBJ2-1; tentatively, D is TRBD2 (6 bases). The CDR3 contains 15 residues. CDR1 is MNHNY and CDR2 is SVGAGI in the germline V gene (reference sequence). The CDR3 coding sequence is TGCGCCAGCAGTTACGGTGGTAGCGGACTCAATGAGCAGTTCTTC. It is translated as CASSYGGSGLNEQFF.

The gene calls are TRBV15 and TRBJ2-3; D ambiguous. The CDR3 consists of 16 residues. From germline, CDR1 is LNHNV and CDR2 YYDKDF (reference sequence). Trimming stripped 0 bases from V and 0 bases from J, with 10 bases between. The CDR3, as DNA: TGTGCCACCAGCAGAGAGTATTACGGGAGCACAGATACGCAGTATTTT. It yields the protein CATSREYYGSTDTQYF.

V usage is TRBV20-1 and J usage is TRBJ2-3; 7 bases are a match to TRBD1. Germline lookup yields CDR1 DFQATT and CDR2 SNEGSKA (reference sequence). The CDR3 is 15 residues long. After removal of 7 bases from V and 4 bases from J, the junction contained 14 bases not matched to a gene. The CDR3 region is CSVTPPDRVADTQYF. In DNA, the CDR3 is TGCAGTGTAACCCCTCCAGACAGGGTGGCAGATACGCAGTATTTT.

The chain recombines TRBV19 with TRBJ1-6, with TRBD1 identical over 8 bases. The junction had 9 bases not matched to a gene; V was cut back by 7 bases and J by 7 bases. The CDR3 is made up of 15 amino acids. The germline V gene has CDR1 LNHDA and CDR2 SQIVND (reference sequence). The CDR3 sequence is CASKADRVGNSPLHF. The CDR3 DNA follows: TGTGCCAGTAAAGCGGACAGGGTCGGGAATTCACCCCTCCACTTT.

There are a few counts of this clonotype. The chain joins TRBV7-6 to TRBJ2-7; weak D call: TRBD1 (6 bases). CDR3 size: 15 residues. V lost 5 bases, J lost 2 bases, and 16 bases lay in between. Per the germline V gene, CDR1 is SGHVS and CDR2 is FNYEAQ. CDR3: CASSPLVGAAYEQYF. In DNA, the CDR3 is TGTGCCAGCAGCCCTCTGGTGGGGGCCGCCTACGAGCAGTACTTC.

This clonotype was recorded once. The V and J genes are TRBV20-1 and TRBJ2-5; unclear D gene. CDR1 is DFQATT and CDR2 is SNEGSKA in the germline V gene (reference sequence). This CDR3 comprises 15 residues. Trimming pared 0 bases from V and 5 bases from J, leaving 16 bases between. The DNA for the CDR3 is TGCAGTGCTAGAGATTGGGTGGGCCCTAAGGAGACCCAGTACTTC. Residues: CSARDWVGPKETQYF.

This clonotype has only a few counts. V and J are TRBV7-2 and TRBJ2-7; the match to TRBD2 covers 8 bases. The CDR3 has 16 amino acids. V was pared by 1 base and J by 2 bases, with 7 bases of the junction left unmatched. The germline V gene encodes CDR1 SGHTA and CDR2 FQGNSA. The CDR3 sequence is CASSLVGGGSPYEQYF. The CDR3, as DNA: TGTGCCAGCAGCTTAGTTGGCGGGGGGTCACCCTACGAGCAGTACTTC.

This clonotype occurred a few times. This chain links TRBV7-9 with TRBJ2-5, with D perhaps matching TRBD1 (5 bases). CDR1 is SEHNR, CDR2 FQNEAQ, per germline (reference sequence). The CDR3 has 14 amino acids. V dropped 5 bases and J dropped 2 bases, with 12 bases sitting between them. The CDR3 sequence: CASSVRQLQETQYF. The CDR3 nucleotides read TGTGCCAGCAGCGTAAGACAGCTGCAAGAGACCCAGTACTTC.

On this clonotype: One base away lies a much larger clone, so this may be a sequencing read error. This rearrangement joins TRBV2 to TRBJ2-4; D possibly corresponds to TRBD2 (6 bases). The CDR3 extends over 14 amino acids. CDR1 and CDR2 (germline): SNHLY, FYNNEI. CDR3 amino acids: CAGREVEAKNIQYF. CDR3 DNA: TGTGCCGGCAGGGAGGTGGAAGCCAAAAACATTCAGTACTTC.

This clonotype was counted a few times. This chain connects TRBV12-3 or TRBV12-4 to TRBJ2-7, with TRBD1 matching 9 bases. CDR3 length equals 14 residues. V shed 3 bases, J shed 3 bases, and the junction held 3 bases outside the gene matches. This chain's CDR3 is CASSLGQGNYEQYF. Written as DNA, the CDR3 is TGTGCCAGCAGTTTGGGACAGGGAAACTACGAGCAGTACTTC.

The chain is built from TRBV12-3 or TRBV12-4 and TRBJ1-1; possibly TRBD1 for D (5 bases). Deletions cut 5 bases from V and 5 bases from J, with 15 bases between. The CDR3 totals 14 residues. CDR3 DNA: TGTGCCAGCAGTCCCGTTGCGGGGGGGACTGAAGCTTTCTTT. Translated, it gives CASSPVAGGTEAFF.

The chain recombines TRBV7-3 with TRBJ2-5; 7 nucleotides line up with TRBD1. The J call is doubtful: the DNA matches TRBJ2-7 better. The CDR3 is 16 residues long. Germline CDR1 SGHTA, CDR2 FQGTGA. CDR3 residues: CASSLRAGTATYEQYF. CDR3 bases: TGTGCCAGCAGCTTAAGGGCCGGGACAGCCACCTACGAGCAGTACTTC.

Only a few counts were recorded for this clonotype. V gene TRBV30 combines with J gene TRBJ1-6, with unresolved D. Germline CDR1 and CDR2: GTSNPN and SVGIG (reference sequence). This CDR3 is built from 14 residues. V shed 0 bases and J shed 7 bases, with 10 bases lying between them. The DNA for the CDR3 is TGTGCCTGGAGTGTAGACGGGGTCAATTCACCCCTCCACTTT. It encodes CAWSVDGVNSPLHF. Supplemented by reference TRBV30 and TRBJ1-6, the full variable domain reads SQTIHQWPATLVQPVGSPLSLECTVEGTSNPNLYWYRQAAGRGLQLLFYSVGIGQISSEVPQNLSASRPQDRQFILSSKKLLLSDSGFYLCAWSVDGVNSPLHFGNGTRLTVT.

V usage is TRBV6-6 and J usage is TRBJ2-5, with TRBD2 matching over 7 bases. Germline V gene sequence: CDR1 MNHNY, CDR2 SVGAGI (reference sequence). The V gene end was trimmed by 6 bases and the J gene end by 5 bases; junction bases not matched to a gene: 12. The CDR3 consists of 15 residues. The CDR3: CASSPLAGEGETQYF. The CDR3 region has the DNA TGTGCCAGCAGCCCCTTGGCGGGGGAAGGGGAGACCCAGTACTTC.

This clonotype was seen only a few times. This chain uses TRBV6-6 with TRBJ2-5; TRBD1 or TRBD2 may be the D gene (5 bases each). V lost 6 bases and J 5 bases, leaving 19 bases between the germline ends. Germline V gene data show CDR1 as MNHNY and CDR2 as SVGAGI (reference sequence). The CDR3 is 15 residues long. This chain's CDR3 is CASSYRRQRGETQYF. For the CDR3, the DNA is TGTGCCAGCAGCTACAGGCGTCAACGGGGCGAGACCCAGTACTTC.

This clonotype has more than one count but fewer than ten. This chain connects TRBV19 to TRBJ1-1; TRBD1 aligns across 9 bases. Trimming removed 6 bases from V and 7 bases from J; junction bases left unmatched: 3. This CDR3 contains 12 residues. CDR1 LNHDA and CDR2 SQIVND come from the germline V gene (reference sequence). The CDR3 spells CASSGTGNEAFF. The CDR3 DNA reads as TGTGCCAGTAGCGGGACAGGGAATGAAGCTTTCTTT.

The DNA of the CDR3 is TGTGCCACCAGCAGCGGACCTAGAAACACCATATATTTT. This translates into CATSSGPRNTIYF. The rearrangement joins TRBV15 to TRBJ1-3; D ambiguous. V lost 3 bases and J 5 bases, leaving 8 bases between the germline ends. From germline, CDR1 is LNHNV and CDR2 YYDKDF (reference sequence). This CDR3 spans 13 amino acids. The variable domain in full, with the rest retrieved from reference TRBV15 and TRBJ1-3, is DAMVIQNPRYQVTQFGKPVTLSCSQTLNHNVMYWYQQKSSQAPKLLFHYYDKDFNNEADTPDNFQSRRPNTSFCFLDIRSPGLGDTAMYLCATSSGPRNTIYFGEGSWLTVV.

This clonotype was seen more than once but under ten times. The J gene is TRBJ2-7, the V gene TRBV9; no clear D gene. Between the trimmed V and J ends, which lost 0 bases and 6 bases, there was a span of 10 bases. Germline V CDR1 and CDR2: SGDLS, YYNGEE. The CDR3 loop spans 13 amino acids. CDR3: CASSVGGLGEQYF. The CDR3 DNA follows: TGTGCCAGCAGCGTAGGGGGTCTGGGCGAGCAGTACTTC.

This clonotype was found a few times. As DNA, the CDR3 is TGCGCCAGCAGCGGAGGACAGGGGCTGAACACTGAAGCTTTCTTT. Its protein is CASSGGQGLNTEAFF. The rearrangement joins TRBV5-1 to TRBJ1-1, with 9 bases that match TRBD1. Germline V CDR1 and CDR2: SGHRS, YFSETQ. The CDR3 has 15 amino acids. V dropped 4 bases and J dropped 0; count of bases not matched to a gene: 4.

The chain carries TRBV7-9 and TRBJ1-1; D is unclear. This CDR3 contains 13 residues. Trimming stripped 5 bases from V and 0 bases from J, with 7 bases between. CDR1 SEHNR and CDR2 FQNEAQ come from the germline V gene (reference sequence). This CDR3 reads CASSIDMNTEAFF. CDR3 DNA: TGTGCCAGCAGCATAGACATGAACACTGAAGCTTTCTTT.

This clonotype was counted only a few times. The rearrangement uses TRBV5-1 and TRBJ1-1; D unresolved. V lost 2 bases, J lost 0 bases, and 8 bases lay in between. The germline V gene has CDR1 SGHRS and CDR2 YFSETQ. This CDR3 is 14 amino acids long. CDR3 sequence: CASSFFGMNTEAFF. CDR3 nucleotides: TGCGCCAGCAGCTTTTTTGGTATGAACACTGAAGCTTTCTTT.

This clonotype was detected a few times. The rearrangement uses TRBV29-1 and TRBJ1-2, with 9 bases that match TRBD1. The junction had 8 bases not matched to a gene; V was cut back by 1 base and J by 5 bases. Per the germline V gene, CDR1 is SQVTM and CDR2 is ANQGSEA. This CDR3 is 15 amino acids long. DNA of the CDR3: TGCAGCGTTGAAGGAAGGGACAGGGATCGGTATGGCTACACCTTC. It translates to CSVEGRDRDRYGYTF.